Listed below are T cell receptor beta chains from one sample, sequenced in a study of blood T cell repertoires in COVID-19. Profiling relied on immunoSEQ multiplex PCR, and the TCRdb table lists in-frame clones only, not all of them. Seen here are some 330,000 clones, around nine tenths observed once, and the top ten hold approximately 4%. The sample taken for sequencing was peripheral blood. These receptor sequences come from a woman aged 50 to 60 with active or convalescent COVID-19. The CDR3 runs from the conserved cysteine through the conserved F or W. Fields, in order: V gene, D gene, J gene, clone size, CDR3 protein, CDR3 DNA. D genes are given only for firm matches. Size is stated for part of the rows, as once, few or many counts, or as a class when the clone is expanded.

v_gene: TRBV7-2
d_gene: .
j_gene: TRBJ1-3
abundance: .
CDR3aa: CASSLTRQSGNTIYF
CDR3nt: TGTGCCAGCAGCTTAACTCGACAGTCTGGAAACACCATATATTTT

v_gene: TRBV6-5
d_gene: TRBD1
j_gene: TRBJ1-2
abundance: .
CDR3aa: CASRRQGSNGYTF
CDR3nt: TGTGCCAGCAGGAGACAGGGGAGCAATGGCTACACCTTC

v_gene: TRBV29-1
d_gene: TRBD2
j_gene: TRBJ2-7
abundance: .
CDR3aa: CSVGAGGSYEQYF
CDR3nt: TGCAGCGTAGGAGCGGGAGGGTCCTACGAGCAGTACTTC

v_gene: TRBV4-2
d_gene: TRBD1
j_gene: TRBJ2-3
abundance: .
CDR3aa: CASSQDKGQGADTQYF
CDR3nt: TGTGCCAGCAGCCAAGATAAAGGACAGGGGGCAGATACGCAGTATTTT

v_gene: TRBV9
d_gene: .
j_gene: TRBJ2-1
abundance: .
CDR3aa: CASSSTAGVSTYNEQFF
CDR3nt: TGTGCCAGCAGCTCAACCGCGGGTGTAAGTACCTACAATGAGCAGTTCTTC

v_gene: TRBV7-2
d_gene: TRBD2
j_gene: TRBJ2-3
abundance: .
CDR3aa: CASSTSRREYADTQYF
CDR3nt: TGTGCCAGCAGCACTTCTCGGCGGGAGTACGCAGATACGCAGTATTTT

v_gene: TRBV7-3
d_gene: .
j_gene: TRBJ1-1
abundance: once
CDR3aa: CASSLNPGVNTEAFF
CDR3nt: TGTGCCAGCAGCTTAAACCCAGGGGTGAACACTGAAGCTTTCTTT

v_gene: TRBV14
d_gene: .
j_gene: TRBJ2-7
abundance: once
CDR3aa: CASSQEEGWGQYF
CDR3nt: TGTGCCAGCAGCCAAGAAGAGGGCTGGGGACAGTACTTC

v_gene: TRBV12-3/TRBV12-4
d_gene: TRBD1
j_gene: TRBJ1-2
abundance: .
CDR3aa: CASSEGQRYGYTF
CDR3nt: TGTGCCAGCAGCGAGGGACAGCGCTATGGCTACACCTTC

v_gene: TRBV7-9
d_gene: .
j_gene: TRBJ1-1
abundance: .
CDR3aa: CASSLSGGLVEAFF
CDR3nt: TGTGCCAGCAGCTTGTCCGGGGGGTTGGTTGAAGCTTTCTTT

v_gene: TRBV5-1
d_gene: TRBD1
j_gene: TRBJ1-2
abundance: few
CDR3aa: CASSLGTEGSYGYTF
CDR3nt: TGCGCCAGCAGCCTTGGGACAGAGGGGTCCTATGGCTACACCTTC

v_gene: TRBV11-3
d_gene: TRBD1
j_gene: TRBJ2-3
abundance: .
CDR3aa: CASSRQGWGDTQYF
CDR3nt: TGTGCCAGCAGCAGACAGGGTTGGGGAGATACGCAGTATTTT

v_gene: TRBV30
d_gene: TRBD1
j_gene: TRBJ1-6
abundance: few
CDR3aa: CAWSGQGYNSPLHF
CDR3nt: TGTGCCTGGAGTGGACAGGGCTATAATTCACCCCTCCACTTT

v_gene: TRBV19
d_gene: TRBD1
j_gene: TRBJ1-1
abundance: .
CDR3aa: CASSPRDSAMNTEAFF
CDR3nt: TGTGCCAGTAGTCCGAGGGACAGCGCAATGAACACTGAAGCTTTCTTT

v_gene: TRBV18
d_gene: .
j_gene: TRBJ1-1
abundance: few
CDR3aa: CASSRGGLGNTEAFF
CDR3nt: TGTGCCAGCTCAAGGGGTGGGCTCGGGAACACTGAAGCTTTCTTT

v_gene: TRBV5-1
d_gene: TRBD2
j_gene: TRBJ2-1
abundance: .
CDR3aa: CASSLGRGENNEQFF
CDR3nt: TGCGCCAGCAGCTTGGGACGGGGGGAGAACAATGAGCAGTTCTTC

v_gene: TRBV11-3
d_gene: TRBD2
j_gene: TRBJ2-2
abundance: .
CDR3aa: CASSFSSGRAMTGELFF
CDR3nt: TGTGCCAGCAGCTTTTCAAGCGGGAGGGCCATGACCGGGGAGCTGTTTTTT

v_gene: TRBV7-2
d_gene: .
j_gene: TRBJ1-1
abundance: .
CDR3aa: CASSDDTIGYGEAFF
CDR3nt: TGTGCCAGCAGCGATGACACGATCGGTTACGGTGAAGCTTTCTTT

v_gene: TRBV6-5
d_gene: TRBD1
j_gene: TRBJ1-2
abundance: .
CDR3aa: CASSWTGGDYGYTF
CDR3nt: TGTGCCAGCAGTTGGACAGGGGGGGATTATGGCTACACCTTC

v_gene: TRBV5-4
d_gene: .
j_gene: TRBJ2-1
abundance: .
CDR3aa: CASSGDNNNEQFF
CDR3nt: TGTGCCAGCAGCGGCGACAATAACAATGAGCAGTTCTTC

v_gene: TRBV27
d_gene: TRBD2
j_gene: TRBJ2-1
abundance: .
CDR3aa: CASSSAHLAGGVGYNEQFF
CDR3nt: TGTGCCAGCAGTTCCGCCCACCTAGCGGGAGGGGTCGGGTACAATGAGCAGTTCTTC

v_gene: TRBV4-3
d_gene: TRBD2
j_gene: TRBJ2-5
abundance: .
CDR3aa: CASSQEWTSQETQYF
CDR3nt: TGCGCCAGCAGCCAAGAATGGACTAGCCAAGAGACCCAGTACTTC

v_gene: TRBV30
d_gene: TRBD1
j_gene: TRBJ1-2
abundance: .
CDR3aa: CAWSGLTGLNYGYTF
CDR3nt: TGTGCCTGGAGTGGCTTGACAGGGCTCAACTATGGCTACACCTTC

v_gene: TRBV9
d_gene: TRBD1
j_gene: TRBJ1-4
abundance: .
CDR3aa: CASSVGTGGSEKLFF
CDR3nt: TGTGCCAGCAGCGTAGGGACAGGGGGGAGTGAAAAACTGTTTTTT

v_gene: TRBV6-5
d_gene: .
j_gene: TRBJ2-7
abundance: .
CDR3aa: CASSYSGPREQYF
CDR3nt: TGTGCCAGCAGTTACTCGGGGCCCCGCGAGCAGTACTTC

v_gene: TRBV18
d_gene: .
j_gene: TRBJ2-7
abundance: .
CDR3aa: CASSPRLMSFAYEQYF
CDR3nt: TGTGCCAGCTCACCGAGGTTAATGAGTTTTGCCTACGAGCAGTACTTC

v_gene: TRBV27
d_gene: TRBD2
j_gene: TRBJ2-3
abundance: .
CDR3aa: CASTGRGSGLAGELADTQYF
CDR3nt: TGTGCCAGCACCGGGCGGGGCAGCGGGTTAGCGGGAGAGTTAGCAGATACGCAGTATTTT

v_gene: TRBV6-1
d_gene: .
j_gene: TRBJ1-2
abundance: .
CDR3aa: CASSDVGHYLRAFYGYTF
CDR3nt: TGTGCCAGCAGTGACGTAGGCCACTATCTGAGGGCCTTCTATGGCTACACCTTC

v_gene: TRBV30
d_gene: TRBD1
j_gene: TRBJ2-7
abundance: .
CDR3aa: CAWSVKAAGQGSEQYF
CDR3nt: TGTGCCTGGAGTGTAAAGGCAGCGGGACAGGGGTCCGAGCAGTACTTC

v_gene: TRBV7-2
d_gene: .
j_gene: TRBJ1-1
abundance: .
CDR3aa: CASTITLNTEAFF
CDR3nt: TGTGCCAGCACCATAACTTTGAACACTGAAGCTTTCTTT

v_gene: TRBV7-2
d_gene: .
j_gene: TRBJ1-2
abundance: .
CDR3aa: CASSLAAANYGYTF
CDR3nt: TGTGCCAGCAGCTTAGCTGCAGCTAACTATGGCTACACCTTC

v_gene: TRBV6-2/TRBV6-3
d_gene: .
j_gene: TRBJ1-1
abundance: .
CDR3aa: CASSPGGNTEAFF
CDR3nt: TGTGCCAGCAGCCCGGGGGGGAACACTGAAGCTTTCTTT

v_gene: TRBV11-2
d_gene: .
j_gene: TRBJ2-7
abundance: .
CDR3aa: CASSLDFGGGEQYF
CDR3nt: TGTGCCAGCAGCTTAGATTTCGGGGGAGGCGAGCAGTACTTC

v_gene: TRBV19
d_gene: .
j_gene: TRBJ2-1
abundance: .
CDR3aa: CASALTGNGNEQFF
CDR3nt: TGTGCCAGTGCCCTAACAGGGAATGGGAATGAGCAGTTCTTC

v_gene: TRBV25-1
d_gene: .
j_gene: TRBJ2-2
abundance: .
CDR3aa: CASSGGGANTGELFF
CDR3nt: TGTGCCAGCAGTGGAGGCGGAGCGAACACCGGGGAGCTGTTTTTT

v_gene: TRBV7-3
d_gene: .
j_gene: TRBJ2-7
abundance: .
CDR3aa: CASSYIQDGTYEQYF
CDR3nt: TGTGCCAGCAGCTACATCCAGGACGGGACCTACGAGCAGTACTTC

v_gene: TRBV3-1/TRBV3-2
d_gene: TRBD2
j_gene: TRBJ2-5
abundance: .
CDR3aa: CASRGGSLETQYF
CDR3nt: TGTGCCAGCAGGGGGGGGTCTTTGGAGACCCAGTACTTC

v_gene: TRBV30
d_gene: TRBD1
j_gene: TRBJ1-5
abundance: .
CDR3aa: CAWSAHTGGGNQPQHF
CDR3nt: TGTGCCTGGAGTGCCCACACAGGGGGCGGGAATCAGCCCCAGCATTTT

v_gene: TRBV28
d_gene: TRBD1
j_gene: TRBJ2-3
abundance: .
CDR3aa: CASRGTGSTDTQYF
CDR3nt: TGTGCCAGCAGGGGGACAGGGAGCACAGATACGCAGTATTTT

v_gene: TRBV5-1
d_gene: .
j_gene: TRBJ2-2
abundance: .
CDR3aa: CASSPQSTGELFF
CDR3nt: TGCGCCAGCAGCCCACAGAGCACCGGGGAGCTGTTTTTT

v_gene: TRBV5-1
d_gene: .
j_gene: TRBJ2-5
abundance: .
CDR3aa: CASSQQPGARETQYF
CDR3nt: TGCGCCAGCAGCCAGCAACCAGGGGCCAGGGAGACCCAGTACTTC

v_gene: TRBV29-1
d_gene: TRBD2
j_gene: TRBJ2-1
abundance: .
CDR3aa: CSGEGISDEQFF
CDR3nt: TGCAGCGGGGAGGGTATTAGCGATGAGCAGTTCTTC

v_gene: TRBV30
d_gene: .
j_gene: TRBJ2-3
abundance: .
CDR3aa: CAWSAKTDTQYF
CDR3nt: TGTGCCTGGAGTGCTAAGACAGATACGCAGTATTTT

v_gene: TRBV5-1
d_gene: TRBD1
j_gene: TRBJ1-1
abundance: .
CDR3aa: CASRRTGGAFNEAFF
CDR3nt: TGCGCCAGCAGGCGGACAGGGGGCGCATTTAATGAAGCTTTCTTT

v_gene: TRBV18
d_gene: TRBD1
j_gene: TRBJ1-5
abundance: .
CDR3aa: CASSPTTGSQPQHF
CDR3nt: TGTGCCAGCTCACCGACGACAGGGAGTCAGCCCCAGCATTTT

v_gene: TRBV4-3
d_gene: .
j_gene: TRBJ2-6
abundance: once
CDR3aa: CASSQPRDGSSGANVLTF
CDR3nt: TGCGCCAGCAGCCAGCCCCGGGACGGGAGCTCTGGGGCCAACGTCCTGACTTTC

v_gene: TRBV19
d_gene: TRBD1
j_gene: TRBJ2-7
abundance: .
CDR3aa: CASSTPGTAVYEQYF
CDR3nt: TGTGCCAGTAGTACACCCGGGACAGCAGTTTACGAGCAGTACTTC

v_gene: TRBV12-3/TRBV12-4
d_gene: .
j_gene: TRBJ2-7
abundance: .
CDR3aa: CASRSAGSYEQYF
CDR3nt: TGTGCCAGCAGAAGTGCGGGGAGCTACGAGCAGTACTTC

v_gene: TRBV6-2/TRBV6-3
d_gene: TRBD1
j_gene: TRBJ2-7
abundance: .
CDR3aa: CASSVDRVYEQYF
CDR3nt: TGTGCCAGCAGCGTCGACAGGGTCTACGAGCAGTACTTC